The clone carrying this T cell receptor beta chain was counted at least ten times. Its antigen remains unknown. The junction shows a germline mismatch at one end, possibly a read error. Germline CDR1 reads SGHTA; CDR2 reads FQGTGA. This CDR3 is built from 16 residues. TCR beta VDJ and CDR3 profiling used genomic DNA as template. In TCRdb, the reads were re-called with MiXCR into one record per CDR3 protein. This table holds about 68,000 distinct CDR3 sequences, 45% to 55% found once. This entry is derived from a study of CD8+CD57+ T cells in acquired aplastic anemia. In the study overall: Yields of DNA that came from sorted CD4+ and CD8+ cells averaged 3.2 ug. Study-wide findings and caveats: Patients shared 25 to 35 CD8+ CDR3 sequences with controls. Patients and healthy controls showed no significant CD8+ Simpson's diversity difference.

The chain combines TRBV7-3 with TRBJ2-1; D might be TRBD1 or TRBD2, each matching 6 bases. Sequenced: sorted CD4+, CD8+, or CD8+CD57+ T cells (not recorded which) from PBMCs. The receptor was derived from a human donor in good health, serving as a control. The DNA of the CDR3 is TGTGCCAGCAGTTTAAACGGGGGCAACTCCTACAATGAGCAGTTCTTC. This encodes CASSLNGGNSYNEQFF.